Shown below are 17 T cell receptor beta chains from a single sample sequenced in a study of blood T cells in healthy people across ages. A J-beta primer mix and a sample-barcoded 5' primer were used in a second PCR of roughly 7 to 12 cycles. TCRdb re-called the 5' RACE reads with MiXCR, one entry per CDR3 protein. The profile shows 700,000 or so distinct CDR3 sequences, about a fifth of them singletons. Sequenced material: blood. The receptors were gathered from a man between 65 and 85 years old in good health.

The chain couples TRBV12-3 or TRBV12-4 to TRBJ1-5; D gene ambiguous. V was pared by 4 bases and J by 1 base, with 5 bases between. This CDR3 comprises 13 residues. In nucleotides, the CDR3 is TGTGCCAGCAGTTCCCACAGCAATCAGCCCCAGCATTTT. This sequence encodes CASSSHSNQPQHF.

In its sample, this clonotype was seen a few times. The chain is built from TRBV15 and TRBJ2-5, with TRBD2 matching 11 bases. TRBJ2-1 explains the end of the DNA better; the J call may be wrong. There are 16 residues in the CDR3. CDR1 and CDR2 from the germline V gene are LNHNV and YYDKDF (reference sequence). For the CDR3, the DNA is TGTGCCACCAGCAGATTCGGACTAGCGGGCGACAATGAGCAGTTCTTC. Amino acids: CATSRFGLAGDNEQFF.

This clonotype has a handful of counts. The chain is built from TRBV18 and TRBJ1-1; no clear D gene. Germline V gives CDR1 KGHSH, CDR2 LQKENI. CDR3 length: 13 residues. V lost 3 bases and J lost 2, with 7 bases in between. CDR3 residues: CASSPQDNTEAFF. CDR3 nucleotide sequence: TGTGCCAGCTCACCCCAAGACAACACTGAAGCTTTCTTT.

This clonotype was observed a handful of times. The chain couples TRBV25-1 to TRBJ2-7, with D tentatively TRBD1 (5 bases). V was trimmed by 3 bases and J by 3 bases, leaving 9 bases between them. Germline values: CDR1 MGHDK, CDR2 SYGVNS. The CDR3 length is 13 residues. This CDR3 reads CASSEHQGYEQYF. CDR3 nucleotides: TGTGCCAGCAGTGAGCACCAGGGCTACGAGCAGTACTTC.

This rearrangement joins TRBV5-1 to TRBJ2-3, with D tentatively TRBD1 (6 bases). Looked up from germline, CDR1 is SGHRS and CDR2 is YFSETQ. V was trimmed by 0 bases and J by 2 bases, leaving 10 bases between them. CDR3 length: 15 residues. The CDR3 here is CASSLAQGVTDTQYF. The CDR3 DNA sequence: TGCGCCAGCAGCTTGGCACAGGGAGTCACAGATACGCAGTATTTT.

The V call is TRBV11-3, the J call TRBJ2-1, with D perhaps given as TRBD1 or TRBD2 (7 bases each). The J call is in doubt because the DNA end fits TRBJ2-5 better. This CDR3 is built from 17 residues. Germline loops: CDR1 SGHNT, CDR2 YENEEA. The CDR3, as DNA: TGTGCCAGCAGCTTAGATCTATGGGGGGGACAGAAGGAGACCCAGTACTTC. Protein product: CASSLDLWGGQKETQYF.

The rearrangement uses TRBV2 and TRBJ2-3, with TRBD1 as a possible D gene (5 bases). V was clipped by 11 bases and J by 0 bases, with 12 bases between them. This CDR3 spans 13 amino acids. From germline, CDR1 is SNHLY and CDR2 FYNNEI. CDR3 in DNA: TGTGCCCGAGGCAGGGCGAGCACAGATACGCAGTATTTT. As protein: CARGRASTDTQYF.

The CDR3 region has the DNA TGCAGTGCTAGAGAAATTCGGGCCACAGATACGCAGTATTTT. This encodes CSAREIRATDTQYF. The chain joins TRBV20-1 to TRBJ2-3; D is unresolved. CDR1 DFQATT and CDR2 SNEGSKA come from the germline V gene (reference sequence). The ends were cut back, 0 bases at V and 2 bases at J, with 9 bases in the middle. The CDR3 length is 14 residues.

V usage is TRBV28 and J usage is TRBJ2-3; 9 positions match TRBD2. The J segment lost 3 bases and the V segment lost 6 bases, leaving 10 bases of the junction unmatched. The germline gives CDR1 MDHEN, CDR2 SYDVKM. This CDR3 has 16 residues. The CDR3, as DNA: TGTGCCAGCAGCTCCAGCCTAGCGGGGATAACAGATACGCAGTATTTT. Its protein is CASSSSLAGITDTQYF.

This clonotype turned up a few times. At one boundary the junction diverges from the germline segment, which might be a read error. The V gene is TRBV15, the J gene TRBJ2-5; 7 nucleotides agree with TRBD2. The CDR3 runs to 18 residues. Germline V gene sequence: CDR1 LNHNV, CDR2 YYDKDF (reference sequence). The CDR3 coding sequence is TGTGCCACCAGCAGAGATTCGGTGCCTCGGCTAGCGGCTTTGAAGTTGTTCTTC. Protein product: CATSRDSVPRLAALKLFF.

This chain links TRBV7-9 with TRBJ2-5, with a possible D match to TRBD1 (5 bases). V was trimmed by 6 bases and J by 9 bases, leaving 20 bases between them. The CDR3 runs 14 residues. From germline, CDR1 is SEHNR and CDR2 FQNEAQ (reference sequence). Here the CDR3 reads CASSRSTDSMAQYF. CDR3 in DNA: TGTGCCAGCAGTCGTTCGACAGACTCCATGGCCCAGTACTTC.

The V call is TRBV7-8, the J call TRBJ2-7; D is perhaps TRBD1 (5 bases). Trimming removed 5 bases from V and 6 bases from J, with 17 bases in between. Germline CDR1 is SGHVS and CDR2 is FQNEAQ. CDR3 size: 14 residues. The CDR3 coding sequence is TGTGCCAGCAGCAGAGGACATCCTCCCCGCGAGCAGTACGTC. As protein: CASSRGHPPREQYV.

This clonotype occurred a few times. The chain is built from TRBV6-4 and TRBJ2-2; the D is unclear. Trimming removed 0 bases from V and 0 bases from J, with 8 bases in between. The CDR3 has 16 amino acids. Germline loops: CDR1 MRHNA, CDR2 SNTAGT. The CDR3 nucleotides are TGTGCCAGCAGTGACTCAGGCAGCCCGAACACCGGGGAGCTGTTTTTT. Translated, it gives CASSDSGSPNTGELFF.

The chain couples TRBV24-1 to TRBJ2-7; 11 bases are shared with TRBD2. TRBJ2-1 explains the end of the DNA better; the J call may be wrong. This CDR3 spans 15 amino acids. The V gene's germline CDR1 is KGHDR and CDR2 SFDVKD. CDR3 loop: CATSDLTSGGLEQFF. The CDR3 DNA sequence: TGTGCCACCAGTGATTTGACTAGCGGGGGTCTGGAGCAGTTCTTC.

This clonotype has only a few counts. The chain has TRBV14 and TRBJ2-3; no definite D call. The CDR3 covers 15 residues. The V end lost 1 base, the J end lost 1 base, and 9 bases lay between the germline ends. Germline V gene lookup returns CDR1 SGHDN and CDR2 FVKESK. This chain's CDR3 is CASSQGFPRTDTQYF. CDR3 nucleotides: TGTGCCAGCAGCCAAGGGTTCCCACGCACAGATACGCAGTATTTT. Using reference TRBV14 and TRBJ2-3 for the parts outside the CDR3, the full variable domain is EAGVTQFPSHSVIEKGQTVTLRCDPISGHDNLYWYRRVMGKEIKFLLHFVKESKQDESGMPNNRFLAERTGGTYSTLKVQPAELEDSGVYFCASSQGFPRTDTQYFGPGTRLTVL.

This chain uses TRBV5-1 with TRBJ1-3; no clear D. Trimming took 1 base from V and 0 from J, leaving 14 bases between them. CDR1 SGHRS and CDR2 YFSETQ come from the germline V gene. The CDR3 totals 17 residues. The CDR3 reads CASSLREAALSGNTIYF. In DNA form, the CDR3 reads TGCGCCAGCAGCTTGCGGGAGGCGGCTCTCTCTGGAAACACCATATATTTT.

This clonotype was seen only a few times. V gene TRBV10-3 combines with J gene TRBJ2-7; D gene ambiguous. Deletions cut 5 bases from V and 2 bases from J, with 16 bases between. CDR1 is ENHRY and CDR2 is SYGVKD in the germline V gene. This CDR3 spans 15 amino acids. The CDR3 spells CAISSSGEKTYEQYF. The CDR3 coding sequence is TGTGCCATCAGTTCGAGTGGAGAAAAGACCTACGAGCAGTACTTC.